The 9 T cell receptor beta chains in this list originate from one sample, sequenced in a study of blood T cell repertoires in COVID-19. Only in-frame clones appear in the TCRdb table, and some are missing; sequencing was by immunoSEQ multiplex PCR. The sample yields about 110,000 clones, around 76% seen once. Input material: peripheral blood. These receptors originate from a woman in her 70s with acute or convalescent COVID-19.

This clone was found once. The chain recombines TRBV3-1 (or the pseudogene TRBV3-2) with TRBJ2-1; 10 bases match TRBD2. In germline, CDR1 is LGHDT, CDR2 YNNKEL (reference sequence). There are 13 residues in the CDR3. V was pared by 3 bases and J by 13 bases, with 6 bases of the junction left unmatched. DNA of the CDR3: TGTGCCAGCAGCCATAAGCGGGGGGGCCTTCAGTTCTTC. Translation gives CASSHKRGGLQFF.

V usage is TRBV5-8 and J usage is TRBJ2-3; 13 bases align to TRBD2. With V trimmed by 6 bases and J by 4 bases, 8 bases remained unmatched. Germline V lookup: CDR1 SGHTS, CDR2 YDEGEE. The CDR3 loop spans 16 amino acids. The CDR3 region is CASTSGLAGVADTQYF. CDR3 sequence (DNA): TGTGCCAGCACCTCTGGACTAGCGGGGGTCGCAGATACGCAGTATTTT.

V is TRBV7-2 and J is TRBJ1-5, with D tentatively TRBD1 (6 bases). This CDR3 is built from 16 residues. The V gene's germline CDR1 is SGHTA and CDR2 FQGNSA. Trimming took off 3 bases at V and 0 bases at J, with 12 bases between the two ends. CDR3 region: CASSLSGTNSNQPQHF. CDR3 sequence (DNA): TGTGCCAGCAGCTTGTCGGGGACAAATAGCAATCAGCCCCAGCATTTT.

This sequence joins TRBV24-1 and TRBJ2-1; 7 nucleotides agree with TRBD1. The CDR3 is made up of 14 amino acids. Per germline, CDR1 KGHDR and CDR2 SFDVKD. V shed 4 bases, J shed 9 bases, and the junction held 8 bases outside the gene matches. CDR3 bases: TGTGCCACCAGTGAATCCGGGACAGACGGTGAGCAGTTCTTC. It yields the protein CATSESGTDGEQFF.

The chain is built from TRBV7-9 and TRBJ1-2, with 9 positions matching TRBD1. The CDR3 has 12 amino acids. The V gene's germline CDR1 is SEHNR and CDR2 FQNEAQ (reference sequence). After removal of 10 bases from V and 8 bases from J, the junction contained 8 bases not matched to a gene. The CDR3 nucleotides read TGTGCCACCCCGGACAGGGGCGAAGGCTACACCTTC. Residues: CATPDRGEGYTF.

The chain is built from TRBV18 and TRBJ1-2; tentatively, D is TRBD1 (6 bases). The CDR3 spans 17 residues. The germline V and J ends were trimmed by 3 bases and 7 bases, with 24 bases remaining between them. Germline V gene sequence: CDR1 KGHSH, CDR2 LQKENI. The CDR3 nucleotides read TGTGCCAGCTCACCGAAGCCCGGTTTGTCAGGGGCGTTTGGCTACACCTTC. It is translated as CASSPKPGLSGAFGYTF.

The gene calls are TRBV4-3 and TRBJ2-5; D perhaps matches TRBD2 (6 bases). The CDR3 spans 16 residues. Trimming shortened V by 0 bases and J by 1 base, and 12 bases separated the two germline ends. The V gene's germline CDR1 is LGHNA and CDR2 YSLEER. CDR3 in DNA: TGCGCCAGCAGCCAAGATCTGGGGGGTTCCCAAGAGACCCAGTACTTC. Its protein is CASSQDLGGSQETQYF.

The CDR3 sequence: CASRIGPSSYNEQFF. The CDR3 region has the DNA TGTGCCAGCAGGATTGGCCCTAGCTCCTACAATGAGCAGTTCTTC. V is TRBV5-5 and J is TRBJ2-1, with D hard to call. This CDR3 has 15 amino acids. Trimming stripped 5 bases from V and 0 bases from J, with 12 bases between. Germline V CDR1 and CDR2: SGHKS, YYEKEE (reference sequence).

This chain links TRBV6-6 with TRBJ1-1; D perhaps matches TRBD1 (6 bases). The V gene's germline CDR1 is MNHNY and CDR2 SVGAGI (reference sequence). The CDR3 contains 15 residues. Trimming shortened V by 7 bases and J by 2 bases, and 17 bases separated the two germline ends. The CDR3, as DNA: TGTGCCAGCAAGGCCCAGGCAGGGGCAAACACTGAAGCTTTCTTT. Translated, it gives CASKAQAGANTEAFF.